This T cell receptor beta chain appears in the sequencing data of a study of blood T cell repertoires in COVID-19 (dated by TCRdb to 2020 to 2022). Concerning the study at large: Samples from collaborators originated in the United States, Italy and Spain and spanned both the acute and convalescent phases of COVID-19. Samples came from the ongoing ImmuneRACE study (first 160 participants) plus 1,254 subjects from 6 global collaborators. A freely available public database, intended as a resource for researchers studying the immune response to SARS-CoV-2, is where the repertoires were released. Nearly every sample came with metadata listing a de-identified subject ID, COVID-19 status, age in years and sex. The material from the prospective study consisted of cDNA or gDNA derived from T cells, B-cell-depleted T cells, or PBMCs. Where available, HLA class I and class II types were obtained from metadata supplied by the sample provider rather than from assay-based typing. The dataset comprised deeply sampled blood TCRbeta repertoires from subjects exposed to, actively infected with, or recovered from COVID-19.

Study-wide findings and limitations: The quantity of clinical and demographic metadata differed by source and by participant and was supplied without curation.

About this clone itself: Its antigen is unknown. Nothing much larger sits one base from this clone, and base qualities are not available.

The immunoSEQ Assay, a bias-controlled multiplex PCR, was used to amplify TCRbeta CDR3 regions from genomic DNA. The study's own analysis went as follows. The number of nucleated cells in each sample was estimated from the amplification of reference gene primers within the assay. To quantify the absolute abundance of each unique TCRbeta CDR3 rearrangement, sequence reads were collapsed and filtered. Productive Simpson clonality was computed per sample as the square root of Simpson's diversity index over productive rearrangements. This immuneACCESS table, as held by TCRdb, lists in-frame sequences with V and J called but not all clones. Of the missing ones, under half trace to an unresolved V gene in checked studies; the others have no known cause. D and trimming were read from the DNA, whereas the V and J calls and clone size are those reported in that table. Present in this sample are 400,000 to 450,000 clones, roughly 88% of which were seen just once. The top ten constitute roughly 0.66% of the sample.

Participants in the prospective study were enrolled through a virtual design, were aged roughly 18 to 100 years, and lived in roughly 24 United States geographic areas. To assign participants to cohorts, the prospective study relied on clinical history that participants themselves reported in a screening survey and a study questionnaire. For ImmuneRACE Cohort 3, a participant was defined as recovered based on two consecutive negative NP/OP PCR tests, clearance by a healthcare professional, or resolution of symptoms. Mobile phlebotomists in the prospective study collected whole blood, serum and a nasopharyngeal or oropharyngeal swab from every participant. Over an approximately 2-month period, participants in the prospective study had the option of providing additional blood draws and questionnaires. Before DNA extraction, blood samples from the prospective study were shipped at room temperature or frozen.

The CDR3 sequence holds 18 residues, the cysteine and phenylalanine included. The CDR3 DNA has 54 bases and is translated from base 1. V loses 0 bases of germline sequence and J loses 5 bases, and the interval between the two ends is 20 bases. CDR1 and CDR2, per the germline V gene, are MGHRA and YSYEKL. This TCR derives from a young man who had recovered from COVID-19. Sample: PBMCs or T cells enriched from blood (not recorded which). Recombination connected TRBV4-1 to TRBJ2-4, with TRBD1 tentatively as D gene (6 bases match). The DNA reads TGCGCCAGCAGCCAAGAAGGAACAGGGCTAGGCCCTGAAAACATTCAGTACTTC. This encodes CASSQEGTGLGPENIQYF.